Sequencing of this TCR beta chain was carried out in a study of identical twins. This clonotype was seen only a few times. TCRdb re-analysed the 5' RACE reads in MiXCR, keeping a single row per CDR3 protein. The table has about 730,000 distinct CDR3 sequences, around 20% seen once. Separately, the same data were catalogued under a study of T cells expressing NK-cell markers.

Material: PBMCs. The source of this sequence is a woman younger than 35 in good health.

In DNA form, the CDR3 reads TGTGCCAGCTCACCGGCGCCGGCCCATGAGCAGTTCTTC. It is translated as CASSPAPAHEQFF. The chain carries TRBV18 and TRBJ2-1; D gene uncertain. The CDR3 is 13 amino acids. CDR1 KGHSH and CDR2 LQKENI come from the germline V gene. With 3 bases removed from V and 8 bases from J, the gap between germline ends came to 11 bases.